Presented here are 25 T cell receptor beta chains from one specimen sequenced in a study of T cells after yellow fever vaccination (dated by TCRdb to between 2017 and 2020). Library preparation was by 5' RACE. TCRdb shows the sequencer as Illumina HiSeq 2500. The public reads were run again by TCRdb, first through fastp at Q25 and then through MiXCR, and only productive beta chains were kept. When rows share a CDR3 protein, they turn into one entry using the most common DNA and genes. The sample table lists about 52,000 distinct CDR3 sequences, approximately 6.6% of them with a count of one. The top ten clonotypes cover 20% to 25% of the sample. This sample's treatment or condition label indicates: live attenuated yellow fever vaccine strain. The starting material was CD8+ T cells not binding an NS4B(214-222) dextramer, sorted from PBMCs, obtained around 45 days after the first yellow fever vaccination. What the cell subset or site label conveys for this sample: NS4B epitope dextramer-negative CD8 T cells. These receptors all come from a man aged 18 to 35 who received the YFV17D yellow fever vaccine.

This clonotype has ten or more counts. The chain recombines TRBV7-8 with TRBJ2-7; D unclear. The germline V and J ends were trimmed by 8 bases and 2 bases, with 13 bases remaining between them. Germline V gene sequence: CDR1 SGHVS, CDR2 FQNEAQ. The CDR3 covers 13 residues. The CDR3 protein is CASSPRYPYEQYF. Here the CDR3 DNA reads TGTGCCAGCTCGCCGCGTTACCCCTACGAGCAGTACTTC. The variable domain in full, with the rest retrieved from reference TRBV7-8 and TRBJ2-7, is GAGVSQSPRYKVAKRGQDVALRCDPISGHVSLFWYQQALGQGPEFLTYFQNEAQLDKSGLPSDRFFAERPEGSVSTLKIQRTQQEDSAVYLCASSPRYPYEQYFGPGTRLTVT.

This chain joins TRBV6-1 and TRBJ2-5; TRBD1 aligns across 8 bases. V trimming: 6 bases; J trimming: 10 bases; junction bases outside the gene matches: 10. CDR1 and CDR2 (germline): MNHNS, SASEGT. The CDR3 loop spans 13 amino acids. For the CDR3, the DNA is TGTGCCAGCAGAAATCAGGGGGCTGGTATCCAGTACTTC. It encodes CASRNQGAGIQYF.

The sample holds a few counts of this clonotype. The gene calls are TRBV4-1 and TRBJ2-1, with D unresolved. V lost 3 bases, J lost 3 bases, and 6 bases lay in between. The germline V gene encodes CDR1 MGHRA and CDR2 YSYEKL. The CDR3 loop spans 13 amino acids. The CDR3 sequence: CASSQPVYNEQFF. CDR3 nucleotide sequence: TGCGCCAGCAGCCAGCCAGTCTACAATGAGCAGTTCTTC.

This clonotype was detected many times. The chain uses TRBV12-3 or TRBV12-4 and TRBJ2-7; D call uncertain. V was shortened by 5 bases and J by 2 bases, with 19 bases between the two germline ends. This CDR3 is 16 amino acids long. CDR3 bases: TGTGCCAGCAGTGACATAAACAACGGCAGTGCCTACGAGCAGTACTTC. Its protein product is CASSDINNGSAYEQYF.

This clonotype was recorded a few times. The genes are TRBV5-1 and TRBJ2-2; D might be TRBD2 (6 bases). The CDR3 covers 16 residues. From germline, CDR1 is SGHRS and CDR2 YFSETQ. Trimming took 3 bases from V and 5 from J, leaving 17 bases between them. CDR3 protein: CASSSLHRGGTGELFF. CDR3 nucleotide sequence: TGCGCCAGCAGCTCCCTGCATAGGGGAGGAACCGGGGAGCTGTTTTTT.

This clonotype came up many times. This sequence joins TRBV29-1 and TRBJ2-6; no reliable D call. Trimming removed 7 bases from V and 4 bases from J, with 8 bases in between. From germline, CDR1 is SQVTM and CDR2 ANQGSEA. The length of the CDR3 is 12 residues. CDR3 nucleotides: TGCAGCGCCAGGTCCGGGGCCAACGTCCTGACTTTC. It encodes CSARSGANVLTF.

This clonotype was detected many times. The chain joins TRBV11-1 to TRBJ2-4; D remains unclear. The V end was cut by 2 bases, the J end by 12 bases, with 17 bases between. The CDR3 extends over 14 amino acids. Germline assignment: CDR1 SGHAT and CDR2 FQDESV (reference sequence). DNA for the CDR3: TGTGCCAGCAGCTTACATGGCCTTGTAACCAATCAGTACTTC. The encoded protein is CASSLHGLVTNQYF.

Remarks on this clonotype: A read error may be the cause here, since a much bigger clone is one base away. V usage is TRBV6-2 or TRBV6-3 and J usage is TRBJ2-1; D is unclear. CDR3 length: 13 residues. The germline V and J ends were trimmed by 7 bases and 10 bases, with 17 bases remaining between them. Germline loops: CDR1 MNHEY, CDR2 SVGEGT. Here the CDR3 DNA reads TGTGCCAGCACCCGAGGTGGAACGATCGAGCAGTTCTTC. Its translation is CASTRGGTIEQFF.

This clonotype was counted only a few times. The chain couples TRBV28 to TRBJ2-5, with a weak D call TRBD2 (6 bases). Germline CDR1 is MDHEN and CDR2 is SYDVKM. The germline V and J ends were trimmed by 8 bases and 5 bases, with 15 bases remaining between them. This CDR3 contains 13 residues. This CDR3 is CASSWDSAETQYF. CDR3 in DNA: TGTGCCAGCTCCTGGGACTCTGCGGAGACCCAGTACTTC.

This clonotype was seen a few times. The V gene is TRBV20-1, the J gene TRBJ1-2; D remains ambiguous. V was shortened by 2 bases and J by 6 bases, with 22 bases between the two germline ends. The CDR3 covers 16 residues. The germline V gene encodes CDR1 DFQATT and CDR2 SNEGSKA (reference sequence). CDR3 region: CSARHTPGNKIDGYTF. CDR3 nucleotide sequence: TGCAGTGCTAGACATACACCGGGAAACAAAATCGATGGCTACACCTTC.

This clonotype has a count of ten or more. V usage is TRBV6-2 or TRBV6-3 and J usage is TRBJ1-5, with 7 bases identical to TRBD1. V was pared by 5 bases and J by 3 bases, with 1 base of the junction left unmatched. CDR3 length: 13 amino acids. Germline CDR1 and CDR2: MNHEY and SVGEGT. CDR3 sequence reads: CASSTGVNQPQHF. As DNA, the CDR3 is TGTGCCAGCAGTACAGGGGTCAATCAGCCCCAGCATTTT.

This clonotype was observed a few times. This chain uses TRBV12-5 with TRBJ2-5; unclear D gene. With 1 base removed from V and 3 bases from J, the gap between germline ends came to 3 bases. There are 12 residues in the CDR3. The germline V gene encodes CDR1 LGHNT and CDR2 FRNRAP. The CDR3 nucleotides are TGTGCTAGTGGTTTGGGAGAAGAGACCCAGTACTTC. This translates into CASGLGEETQYF.

This chain links TRBV7-9 with TRBJ2-7, with D tentatively TRBD2 (7 bases). Trimming cost V 5 bases and J 3 bases, with 23 bases left between them. This CDR3 has 17 amino acids. Germline V CDR1 and CDR2: SEHNR, FQNEAQ (reference sequence). CDR3 amino acids: CASSGGGPSGSRYEQYF. The CDR3, as DNA: TGTGCCAGCAGCGGCGGGGGCCCTAGCGGATCCCGCTACGAGCAGTACTTC. Looking up the rest from reference TRBV7-9 and TRBJ2-7 gives the full variable domain: DTGVSQNPRHKITKRGQNVTFRCDPISEHNRLYWYRQTLGQGPEFLTYFQNEAQLEKSRLLSDRFSAERPKGSFSTLEIQRTEQGDSAMYLCASSGGGPSGSRYEQYFGPGTRLTVT.

In its sample, this clonotype was seen many times. The chain joins TRBV20-1 to TRBJ2-1, with TRBD2 identical over 11 bases. Per germline, CDR1 DFQATT and CDR2 SNEGSKA (reference sequence). The CDR3 consists of 14 residues. With V trimmed by 3 bases and J by 7 bases, 5 bases remained unmatched. As DNA, the CDR3 is TGCAGTGCTAGCACTAGCGGGGGAGCAAATGAGCAGTTCTTC. Translation: CSASTSGGANEQFF.

This clonotype has more than one count but fewer than ten. The CDR3 DNA follows: TGTGCCAGCAGTGCCCGGGACAGGGGAGTCACTGAAGCTTTCTTT. It codes for CASSARDRGVTEAFF. The V and J genes are TRBV12-3 or TRBV12-4 and TRBJ1-1, with 10 bases aligning to TRBD1. With V trimmed by 5 bases and J by 4 bases, 7 bases remained unmatched. The CDR3 length is 15 residues.

The rearrangement joins TRBV3-1 to TRBJ1-2; D is perhaps TRBD1 (5 bases). The CDR3 extends over 14 amino acids. The germline V and J ends were trimmed by 4 bases and 4 bases, with 13 bases remaining between them. CDR1 and CDR2 from the germline V gene are LGHDT and YNNKEL (reference sequence). The CDR3 here is CASSPGDWAYGYTF. CDR3 coding DNA: TGTGCCAGCAGCCCGGGGGATTGGGCCTATGGCTACACCTTC.

This clonotype was seen ten or more times. The chain employs TRBV29-1 and TRBJ2-2; TRBD1 is a possible D gene (6 bases). The CDR3 runs to 12 residues. The V end was cut by 6 bases, the J end by 4 bases, with 9 bases between. The V gene's germline CDR1 is SQVTM and CDR2 ANQGSEA. The CDR3 sequence: CSVVRGTGELFF. In DNA, the CDR3 is TGCAGCGTAGTCAGGGGCACCGGGGAGCTGTTTTTT.

In this sample, this clonotype turned up a few times. The chain carries TRBV4-1 and TRBJ2-1, with D perhaps matching TRBD1 or TRBD2 (5 bases each). Trimming cost V 1 base and J 7 bases, with 8 bases left between them. Germline CDR1 reads MGHRA; CDR2 reads YSYEKL. The CDR3 length is 13 residues. CDR3 loop: CASSQAWGNEQFF. As DNA, the CDR3 is TGCGCCAGCAGCCAAGCTTGGGGGAATGAGCAGTTCTTC.

The table lists this clonotype with many counts. The rearrangement joins TRBV24-1 to TRBJ2-2, with unresolved D. With 2 bases removed from V and 3 bases from J, the gap between germline ends came to 0 bases. The germline V gene encodes CDR1 KGHDR and CDR2 SFDVKD. The CDR3 consists of 12 residues. The CDR3 DNA is TGTGCCACCAGTGATTACACCGGGGAGCTGTTTTTT. Translating gives CATSDYTGELFF.

The chain combines TRBV4-1 with TRBJ1-1; D possibly corresponds to TRBD1 (5 bases). CDR3 length: 14 amino acids. Germline V gene data show CDR1 as MGHRA and CDR2 as YSYEKL. V was clipped by 4 bases and J by 6 bases, with 15 bases between them. CDR3 residues: CASSLIGGNSEAFF. In DNA, the CDR3 is TGCGCCAGCAGCCTGATTGGGGGAAACTCTGAAGCTTTCTTT.

The rearrangement links TRBV19 to TRBJ2-5; the D is unclear. The ends were cut back, 6 bases at V and 1 base at J, with 9 bases in the middle. CDR1 is LNHDA and CDR2 is SQIVND in the germline V gene (reference sequence). The CDR3 covers 13 residues. The CDR3 spells CASRPPGQETQYF. The CDR3 nucleotides are TGTGCCAGTAGACCGCCCGGCCAAGAGACCCAGTACTTC.

Ten or more counts support this clonotype. The V and J genes are TRBV28 and TRBJ1-2; tentative D call: TRBD1 (6 bases). Germline V gene data show CDR1 as MDHEN and CDR2 as SYDVKM. V lost 5 bases and J lost 0, with 19 bases in between. This CDR3 has 17 residues. The CDR3 DNA reads TGTGCCAGCAGTCAACAGCGGACAGTTTCGACTAACTATGGCTACACCTTC. Protein: CASSQQRTVSTNYGYTF.

This clonotype was detected only a few times. The chain employs TRBV27 and TRBJ1-2; 10 bases are a match to TRBD1. V was clipped by 8 bases and J by 6 bases; unmatched bases: 3. The CDR3 is 12 residues long. The germline V gene encodes CDR1 MNHEY and CDR2 SMNVEV (reference sequence). The CDR3 spells CASLGQGHGYTF. CDR3 DNA: TGTGCCAGCCTGGGACAGGGGCATGGCTACACCTTC.

This clonotype was counted a few times. The rearrangement uses TRBV6-1 and TRBJ1-5; TRBD1 is a possible D gene (6 bases). Germline V gene lookup returns CDR1 MNHNS and CDR2 SASEGT. Trimming took off 5 bases at V and 4 bases at J, with 12 bases between the two ends. This CDR3 is 14 amino acids long. The CDR3 loop is CASSRTAFNQPQHF. Written as DNA, the CDR3 is TGTGCCAGCAGTCGGACAGCCTTTAATCAGCCCCAGCATTTT.

This clonotype occurred a few times. The CDR3 nucleotides are TGTGCCAGCAGTCCCAATACAGATACGCAGTATTTT. Residues: CASSPNTDTQYF. V and J are TRBV12-3 or TRBV12-4 and TRBJ2-3; D remains ambiguous. V was trimmed by 5 bases and J by 3 bases, leaving 6 bases between them. The CDR3 extends over 12 amino acids.